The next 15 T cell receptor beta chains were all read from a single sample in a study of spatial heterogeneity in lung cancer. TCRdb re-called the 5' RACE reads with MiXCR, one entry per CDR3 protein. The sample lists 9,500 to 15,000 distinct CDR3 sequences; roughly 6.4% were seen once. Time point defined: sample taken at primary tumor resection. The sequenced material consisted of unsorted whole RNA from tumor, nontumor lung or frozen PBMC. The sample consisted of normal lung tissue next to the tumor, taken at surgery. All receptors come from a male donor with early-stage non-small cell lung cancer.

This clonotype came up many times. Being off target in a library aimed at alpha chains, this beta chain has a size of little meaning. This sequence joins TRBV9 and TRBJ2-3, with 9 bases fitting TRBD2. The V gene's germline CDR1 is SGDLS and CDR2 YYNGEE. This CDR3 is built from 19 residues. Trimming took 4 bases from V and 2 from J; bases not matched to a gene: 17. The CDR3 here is CASSPRISGGGPSTDTQYF. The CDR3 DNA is TGTGCCAGCAGCCCCCGTATTAGCGGGGGAGGTCCCTCCACAGATACGCAGTATTTT.

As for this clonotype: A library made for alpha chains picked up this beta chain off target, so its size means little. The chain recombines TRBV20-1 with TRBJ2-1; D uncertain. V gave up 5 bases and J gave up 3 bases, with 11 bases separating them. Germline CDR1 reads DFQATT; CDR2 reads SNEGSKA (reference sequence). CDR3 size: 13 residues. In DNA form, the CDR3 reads TGCAGTGCTTTCCCAGGACGCTACAATGAGCAGTTCTTC. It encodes CSAFPGRYNEQFF.

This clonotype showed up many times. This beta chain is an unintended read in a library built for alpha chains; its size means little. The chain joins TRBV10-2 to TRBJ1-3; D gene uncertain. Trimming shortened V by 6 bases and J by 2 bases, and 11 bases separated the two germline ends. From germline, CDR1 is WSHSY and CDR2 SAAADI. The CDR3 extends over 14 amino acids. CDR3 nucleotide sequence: TGCGCCAGCAGGATCCAGGCCACTGGAAACACCATATATTTT. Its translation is CASRIQATGNTIYF.

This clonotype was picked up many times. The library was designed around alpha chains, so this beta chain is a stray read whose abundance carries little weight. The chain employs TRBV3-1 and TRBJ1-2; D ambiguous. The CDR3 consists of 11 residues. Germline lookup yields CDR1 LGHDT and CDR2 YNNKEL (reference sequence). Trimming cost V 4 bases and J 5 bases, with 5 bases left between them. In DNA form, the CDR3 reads TGTGCCAGCAGCCCAGGATATGGCTACACCTTC. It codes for CASSPGYGYTF.

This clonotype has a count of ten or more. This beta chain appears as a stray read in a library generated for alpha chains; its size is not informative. In nucleotides, the CDR3 is TGTGCCTGGATTTCCGACGGTACCGGGGAGCTGTTTTTT. Translated: CAWISDGTGELFF. This chain uses TRBV30 with TRBJ2-2, with D hard to call. Germline lookup yields CDR1 GTSNPN and CDR2 SVGIG (reference sequence). Between the trimmed V and J ends, which lost 4 bases and 5 bases, there was a span of 11 bases. The CDR3 is 13 amino acids.

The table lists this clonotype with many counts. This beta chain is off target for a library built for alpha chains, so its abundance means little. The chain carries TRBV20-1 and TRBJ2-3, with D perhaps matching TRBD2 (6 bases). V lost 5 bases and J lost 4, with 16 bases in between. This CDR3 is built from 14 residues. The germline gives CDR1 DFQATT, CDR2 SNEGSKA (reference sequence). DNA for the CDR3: TGCAGTGCTGAAGGGCCGGGAGTAGCAGATACGCAGTATTTT. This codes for CSAEGPGVADTQYF.

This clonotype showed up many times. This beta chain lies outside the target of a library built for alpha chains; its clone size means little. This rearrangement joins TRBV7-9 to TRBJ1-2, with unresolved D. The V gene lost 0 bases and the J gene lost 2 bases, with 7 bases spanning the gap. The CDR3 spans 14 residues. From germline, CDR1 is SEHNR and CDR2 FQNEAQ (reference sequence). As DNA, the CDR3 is TGTGCCAGCAGCTTAGCAGGAGACAACTATGGCTACACCTTC. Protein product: CASSLAGDNYGYTF.

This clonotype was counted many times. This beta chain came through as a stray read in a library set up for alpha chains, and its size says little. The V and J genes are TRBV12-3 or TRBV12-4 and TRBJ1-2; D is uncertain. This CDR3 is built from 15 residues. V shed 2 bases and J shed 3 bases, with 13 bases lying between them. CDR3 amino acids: CASSLRQLFDYGYTF. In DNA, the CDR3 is TGTGCCAGCAGTTTACGTCAGCTATTCGACTATGGCTACACCTTC.

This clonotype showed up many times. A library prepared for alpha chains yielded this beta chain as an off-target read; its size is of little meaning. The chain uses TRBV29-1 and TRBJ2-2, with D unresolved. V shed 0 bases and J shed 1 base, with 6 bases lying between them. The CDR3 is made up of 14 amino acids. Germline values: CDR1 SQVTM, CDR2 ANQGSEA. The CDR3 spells CSVEESWNTGELFF. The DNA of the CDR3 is TGCAGCGTTGAAGAATCGTGGAACACCGGGGAGCTGTTTTTT.

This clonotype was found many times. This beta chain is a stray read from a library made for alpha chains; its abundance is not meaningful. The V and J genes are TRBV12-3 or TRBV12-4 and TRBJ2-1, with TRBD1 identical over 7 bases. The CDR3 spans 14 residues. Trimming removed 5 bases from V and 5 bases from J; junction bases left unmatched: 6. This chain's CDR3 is CASSPGQPNNEQFF. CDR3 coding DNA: TGTGCCAGCAGTCCGGGACAGCCCAACAATGAGCAGTTCTTC.

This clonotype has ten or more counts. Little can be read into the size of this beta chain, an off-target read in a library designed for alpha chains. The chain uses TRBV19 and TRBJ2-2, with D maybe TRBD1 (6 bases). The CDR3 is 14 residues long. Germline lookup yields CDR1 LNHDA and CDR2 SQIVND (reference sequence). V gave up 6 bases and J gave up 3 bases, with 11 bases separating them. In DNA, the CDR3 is TGTGCCAGTAGGTGGGCAGGGGACACCGGGGAGCTGTTTTTT. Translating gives CASRWAGDTGELFF.

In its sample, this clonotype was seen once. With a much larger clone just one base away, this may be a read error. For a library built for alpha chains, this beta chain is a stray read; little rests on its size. DNA of the CDR3: TGTGCCAGCAGCTTTAGCGGGCCCTACAATGAGCAGCTCTTC. Its translation: CASSFSGPYNEQLF. The V gene is TRBV7-6, the J gene TRBJ2-1, with 7 bases aligning to TRBD2. The CDR3 is made up of 14 amino acids. CDR1 and CDR2 from the germline V gene are SGHVS and FNYEAQ. The full variable domain, completed using reference TRBV7-6 and TRBJ2-1, is GAGVSQSPRYKVTKRGQDVALRCDPISGHVSLYWYRQALGQGPEFLTYFNYEAQQDKSGLPNDRFSAERPEGSISTLTIQRTEQRDSAMYRCASSFSGPYNEQLFGPGTRLTVL.

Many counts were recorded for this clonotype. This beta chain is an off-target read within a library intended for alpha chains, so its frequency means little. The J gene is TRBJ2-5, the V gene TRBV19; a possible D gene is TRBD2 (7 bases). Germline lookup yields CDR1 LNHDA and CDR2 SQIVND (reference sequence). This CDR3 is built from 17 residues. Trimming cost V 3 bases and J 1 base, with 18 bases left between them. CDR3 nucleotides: TGTGCCAGTAGTATCGGAAGGAGGGGGGGCGGCCAAGAGACCCAGTACTTC. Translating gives CASSIGRRGGGQETQYF. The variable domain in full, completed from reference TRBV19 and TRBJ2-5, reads DGGITQSPKYLFRKEGQNVTLSCEQNLNHDAMYWYRQDPGQGLRLIYYSQIVNDFQKGDIAEGYSVSREKKESFPLTVTSAQKNPTAFYLCASSIGRRGGGQETQYFGPGTRLLVL.

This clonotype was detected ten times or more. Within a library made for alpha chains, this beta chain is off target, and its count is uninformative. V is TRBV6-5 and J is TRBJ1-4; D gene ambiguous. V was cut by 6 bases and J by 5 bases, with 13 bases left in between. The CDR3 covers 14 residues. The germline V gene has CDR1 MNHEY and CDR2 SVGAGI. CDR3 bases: TGTGCCAGCAGGGACGGACGGGGAAATGAAAAACTGTTTTTT. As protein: CASRDGRGNEKLFF.

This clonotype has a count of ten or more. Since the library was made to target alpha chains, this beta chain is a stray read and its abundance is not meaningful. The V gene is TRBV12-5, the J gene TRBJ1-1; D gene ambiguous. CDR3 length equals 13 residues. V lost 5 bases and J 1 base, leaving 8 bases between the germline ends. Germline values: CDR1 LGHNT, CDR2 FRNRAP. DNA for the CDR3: TGTGCTAGTGGTCCCTTCGGGAACACTGAAGCTTTCTTT. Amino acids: CASGPFGNTEAFF.